The 3 T cell receptor beta chains below all came from one sample that was sequenced in a study of prognosis after radiotherapy for stage I lung cancer. Two rounds of multiplex PCR amplified TCR beta CDR3 from genomic DNA. Individual primers that were specific to each TRBV and TRBJ gene served in first-round PCR. TCRdb passed the multiplex PCR reads through MiXCR, listing each CDR3 protein once. Found here are about 25,000 distinct CDR3 sequences, 35% to 40% of them singletons; the top ten hold 62%. This specimen was PBMCs, taken before or after stereotactic body radiation therapy (not recorded which). These receptors were obtained from a donor aged 50 or older with non-small cell lung cancer.

The chain links TRBV27 to TRBJ2-7; D unclear. V was clipped by 5 bases and J by 5 bases, with 22 bases between them. CDR1 is MNHEY, CDR2 SMNVEV, per germline (reference sequence). The CDR3 loop spans 16 amino acids. CDR3 nucleotides: TGTGCCAGCAGTCACCCCCGAAGCGTGAGAGTACACGAGCAGTACTTC. Translation: CASSHPRSVRVHEQYF.

In this sample, this clonotype turned up many times. The J gene is TRBJ1-5, the V gene TRBV27; maybe TRBD1 (5 bases). Per germline, CDR1 MNHEY and CDR2 SMNVEV (reference sequence). The CDR3 runs 15 residues. Trimming cost V 3 bases and J 2 bases, with 11 bases left between them. The CDR3 spells CASSLRGGGNQPQHF. The CDR3 coding sequence is TGTGCCAGCAGTTTGAGGGGCGGAGGCAATCAGCCCCAGCATTTT.

At least ten counts were recorded for this clonotype. The chain couples TRBV7-2 to TRBJ2-7; 9 bases line up with TRBD1. The CDR3 loop spans 17 amino acids. Germline V gene sequence: CDR1 SGHTA, CDR2 FQGNSA. The J segment lost 7 bases and the V segment lost 2 bases, leaving 15 bases of the junction unmatched. The CDR3, as DNA: TGTGCCAGCAGCTTAAGGGGGGGCGGGACAGGGATACGTGAGCAGTACTTC. This gives the protein CASSLRGGGTGIREQYF. Full variable domain (outside the CDR3, taken from reference TRBV7-2 and TRBJ2-7): GAGVSQSPSNKVTEKGKDVELRCDPISGHTALYWYRQSLGQGLEFLIYFQGNSAPDKSGLPSDRFSAERTGGSVSTLTIQRTQQEDSAVYLCASSLRGGGTGIREQYFGPGTRLTVT.